The subject of this entry is one T cell receptor (beta chain). This clonotype was seen repeatedly, ten times or more. Its antigen is not yet known. The sample holds no much larger clone one base away, and base qualities are not on file. The sample belongs to a study of T-cell memory formation after mild COVID-19 (dated by TCRdb to 2020 to 2022). General notes on the study: Most TCR sequence clusters were specific to one of the two donors. T-cell clones expanding and contracting after mild COVID-19 in a couple of donors were tracked by longitudinal TCRalpha and TCRbeta repertoire sequencing. Two young, previously healthy adult volunteers, one female and one male, were included in the cohort.

PBMCs were isolated by Ficoll-Paque density gradient centrifugation. Sequencing was carried out with an Illumina NovaSeq 6000. TCRalpha and TCRbeta cDNA libraries were built by 5'RACE with constant-segment primers, adding sample barcodes and unique molecular identifiers. Trizol reagent was used to extract RNA from every sample. Library amplification was performed in two PCR steps, and a second sample barcode and Illumina TruSeq adapters were introduced in the second step. The libraries were sequenced on an Illumina NovaSeq using 2 x 150 bp paired-end reads. As for the original processing: Reads were demultiplexed and collapsed into UMI-guided consensus sequences with migec v1.2.7. Using mixcr v2.1.11, UMI consensuses were aligned to TRA and TRB V and J templates and then assembled into clonotypes. Expanded or contracted clonotypes were those called significant by both edgeR and NoisET, with noise models trained on biological replicates. edgeR calls used a false discovery rate-adjusted p below 0.01 and a log2 fold-change threshold of 1. PCA with hierarchical clustering of max-normalized trajectories of the 1000 most abundant clonotypes was used as exploratory dynamics analysis. Separately sequenced CD4+ and CD8+ repertoires were used to assign the CD4 or CD8 phenotype of responding clones. TCRdb reanalyzed the raw reads on its own, using fastp at Q25 for trimming and MiXCR for clone calling, and kept in-frame beta chains. Rows with one shared CDR3 protein collapse into an entry with the most common genes and DNA. What appears here as the V and J calls and clone size reflects TCRdb's work, not the paper's. A total of 140,000 to 150,000 distinct CDR3 sequences appear in this sample, 15% to 20% of them only once. Over 2% of the sample belongs to the ten largest clones.

General findings and caveats noted by the study authors: SARS-CoV-2 specificity was not confirmed for the second-wave clones peaking on day 37. The study included only a couple of mild cases, and larger cohorts that include severe cases with pre-infection samples were judged to be necessary. Contracting CD4+ clones turned up mainly in the CM and EM memory subsets, whereas EMRA was where CD8+ clones were enriched. From day 15 to 85, contracting clones showed balanced CD4/CD8 phenotypes, whereas a second wave of clones that expanded from day 15 to 37 leaned towards CD4+. Some responding clones were detected in pre-infection memory, suggesting pre-existing cross-reactive memory T cells joined the SARS-CoV-2 response.

From the cysteine up to the phenylalanine, the CDR3 has a length of 15 residues. Just CDR3 DNA is preserved here, 45 bases in frame from base 1. CDR1 and CDR2 are read off the germline V gene (reference sequence) as LNHNV and YYDKDF. At the junction V is shortened by 0 bases and J by 2 bases, with 10 bases in between. The sequencing input was PBMCs or a T cell subset sorted from them (not recorded which). The chain is assembled from TRBV15 and TRBJ2-5; the D gene identity is not certain. The receptor comes from an adult woman who had mild COVID-19 (a few samples of this study predate the infection). The sample titles of this study are shuffled in the database, so cell type and time point are left out; the donor was told from shared clones. In nucleotides, the sequence is TGTGCCACCAGCAGAGATCCCGGTCCTCAAGAGACCCAGTACTTC. Its product reads: CATSRDPGPQETQYF.